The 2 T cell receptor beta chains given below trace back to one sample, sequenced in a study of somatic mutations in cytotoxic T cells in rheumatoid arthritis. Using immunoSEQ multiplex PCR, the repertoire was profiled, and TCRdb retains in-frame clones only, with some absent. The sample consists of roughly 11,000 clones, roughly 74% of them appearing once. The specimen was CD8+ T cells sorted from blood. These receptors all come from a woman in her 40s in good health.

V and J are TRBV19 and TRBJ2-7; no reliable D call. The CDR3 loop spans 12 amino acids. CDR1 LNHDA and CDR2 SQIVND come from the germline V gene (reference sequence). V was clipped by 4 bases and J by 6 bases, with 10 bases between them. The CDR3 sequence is CASSTAAGEQYF. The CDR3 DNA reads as TGTGCCAGTAGTACGGCGGCTGGCGAGCAGTACTTC. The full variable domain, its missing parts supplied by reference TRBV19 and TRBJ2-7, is DGGITQSPKYLFRKEGQNVTLSCEQNLNHDAMYWYRQDPGQGLRLIYYSQIVNDFQKGDIAEGYSVSREKKESFPLTVTSAQKNPTAFYLCASSTAAGEQYFGPGTRLTVT.

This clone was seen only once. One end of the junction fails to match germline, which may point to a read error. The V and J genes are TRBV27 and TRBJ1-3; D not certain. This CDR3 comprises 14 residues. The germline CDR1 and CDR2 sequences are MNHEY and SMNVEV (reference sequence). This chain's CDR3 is CASSPHNSGDTIYF. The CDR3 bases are TGTGCCAGCAGTCCCCATAACTCTGGAGACACCATATATTTT.